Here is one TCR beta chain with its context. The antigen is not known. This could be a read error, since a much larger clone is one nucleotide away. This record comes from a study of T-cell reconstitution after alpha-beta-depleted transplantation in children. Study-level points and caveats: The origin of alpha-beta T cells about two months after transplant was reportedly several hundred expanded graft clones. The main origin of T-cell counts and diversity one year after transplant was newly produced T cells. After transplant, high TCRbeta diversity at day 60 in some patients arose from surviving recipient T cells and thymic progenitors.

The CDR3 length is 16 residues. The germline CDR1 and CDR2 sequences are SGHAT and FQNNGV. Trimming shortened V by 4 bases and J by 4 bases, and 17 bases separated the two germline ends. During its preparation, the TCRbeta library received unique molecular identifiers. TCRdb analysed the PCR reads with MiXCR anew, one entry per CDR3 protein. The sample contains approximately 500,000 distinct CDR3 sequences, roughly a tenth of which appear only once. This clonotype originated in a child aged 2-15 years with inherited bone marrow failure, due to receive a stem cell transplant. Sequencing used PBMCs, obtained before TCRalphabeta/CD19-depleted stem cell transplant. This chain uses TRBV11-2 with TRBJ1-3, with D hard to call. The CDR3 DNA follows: TGTGCCAGCAGCTGCCCCGACGGGCCCTTCGGAAACACCATATATTTT. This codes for CASSCPDGPFGNTIYF.